The sequence of this TCR beta chain was determined in a study of T cells in Graves' hyperthyroidism and ophthalmopathy. Turning to the study itself: Before any treatment, at initial diagnosis, peripheral blood was collected. Study-level results: Before onset, ophthalmopathy was predicted by the model a median about six months earlier. Blood samples included most of the expanded thyroid clonotypes exceeding 0.001.

Stable Graves' hyperthyroidism meant no ophthalmopathy progression within 18 months. RNA transcripts provided the source from which TCR beta CDR3 regions were amplified. The HTBI set primed first-round TCR CDR3 RT-PCR. TCRdb ran MiXCR on the multiplex PCR reads and lists one entry per CDR3 protein. The profile shows 300,000 to 350,000 distinct CDR3 sequences, approximately 14% of them singletons. This clonotype came up a few times. Its antigen remains unidentified. The sequence derives from a woman aged 25-40 years with Graves' hyperthyroidism. Sequenced material: blood.

CDR3 nucleotides: TGTGCCTGGAGCGCACACGGGGACATGACCCAGTACTTC. It is translated as CAWSAHGDMTQYF. The chain combines TRBV30 with TRBJ2-5, with D possibly matching TRBD1 (6 bases). V was pared by 3 bases and J by 7 bases, with 15 bases between. This CDR3 contains 13 residues. Germline CDR1 reads GTSNPN; CDR2 reads SVGIG (reference sequence).